Presented here are 26 T cell receptor beta chains from one specimen sequenced in a study of blood T cell repertoires in COVID-19. Produced via immunoSEQ multiplex PCR; TCRdb's table is partial and in-frame only. The sample consists of about 140,000 clones, roughly 81% of them appearing once. Sequenced: peripheral blood. All receptors derive from a woman in her 50s with active or convalescent COVID-19.

V usage is TRBV7-2 and J usage is TRBJ2-7, with TRBD2 identical over 8 bases. Trimming removed 1 base from V and 3 bases from J; junction bases left unmatched: 5. The germline V gene encodes CDR1 SGHTA and CDR2 FQGNSA. The CDR3 is 15 amino acids. CDR3 sequence (DNA): TGTGCCAGCAGCTTAGACGCGGGGGGATTCTACGAGCAGTACTTC. Its protein product is CASSLDAGGFYEQYF.

This clone appeared a few times. This chain connects TRBV7-2 to TRBJ2-7; possibly TRBD1 for D (6 bases). Germline V gene sequence: CDR1 SGHTA, CDR2 FQGNSA. The length of the CDR3 is 14 residues. Trimming pared 3 bases from V and 3 bases from J, leaving 12 bases between. The CDR3 sequence is CASSFLDSFYEQYF. CDR3 coding DNA: TGTGCCAGCAGCTTCCTGGACAGTTTCTACGAGCAGTACTTC.

This chain joins TRBV7-3 and TRBJ1-2; 10 bases line up with TRBD1. V shed 4 bases, J shed 6 bases, and the junction held 5 bases outside the gene matches. The CDR3 is 14 amino acids. CDR1 is SGHTA, CDR2 FQGTGA, per germline. The CDR3 region has the DNA TGTGCCAGCAGCTCAAGGGGACAGGGGAATGGCTACACCTTC. This codes for CASSSRGQGNGYTF.

This clone was detected only a few times. The chain carries TRBV6-2 or TRBV6-3 and TRBJ1-1; 11 bases match TRBD1. CDR1 MNHEY and CDR2 SVGEGT come from the germline V gene. The trim removed 4 bases at V and 4 bases at J, leaving 5 bases unmatched. The length of the CDR3 is 15 residues. The CDR3, as DNA: TGTGCCAGCAGTTGGACAGGGGGCGCGTTCACTGAAGCTTTCTTT. Translation: CASSWTGGAFTEAFF.

This clone was found many times. The J gene is TRBJ1-4, the V gene TRBV2, with a weak D call TRBD1 (6 bases). V was pared by 7 bases and J by 8 bases, with 17 bases between. Per the germline V gene, CDR1 is SNHLY and CDR2 is FYNNEI. The CDR3 is 14 amino acids. CDR3 sequence reads: CASKASGHKEKLFF. In DNA form, the CDR3 reads TGTGCCAGCAAAGCTTCGGGACATAAGGAAAAACTGTTTTTT.

The CDR3 sequence: CASSSGLNVVSGELFF. DNA for the CDR3: TGTGCCAGCAGCTCCGGACTAAACGTTGTTTCCGGGGAGCTGTTTTTT. This chain connects TRBV5-5 to TRBJ2-2, with D possibly matching TRBD2 (6 bases). Germline CDR1 and CDR2: SGHKS and YYEKEE (reference sequence). V shed 3 bases and J shed 6 bases, with 18 bases lying between them. This CDR3 comprises 16 residues.

This clone was found many times. This chain uses TRBV7-8 with TRBJ1-5; D not resolved. Germline CDR1 reads SGHVS; CDR2 reads FQNEAQ. The CDR3 is 15 residues long. The V end lost 5 bases, the J end lost 0 bases, and 11 bases lay between the germline ends. The CDR3 DNA is TGTGCCAGCAGCGAGCAACAGCTTAGCAATCAGCCCCAGCATTTT. Its translation: CASSEQQLSNQPQHF.

Worth noting for this clone: At the DNA level, this CDR3 is encoded by other sequences in the same sample as well. The V and J genes are TRBV19 and TRBJ2-2, with unresolved D. The V gene's germline CDR1 is LNHDA and CDR2 SQIVND (reference sequence). Trimming took 5 bases from V and 6 from J, leaving 7 bases between them. This CDR3 contains 12 residues. The CDR3 sequence: CASSPPAGELFF. In DNA, the CDR3 is TGTGCCAGTAGTCCCCCAGCCGGGGAGCTGTTTTTT. Full variable domain (missing parts from reference TRBV19 and TRBJ2-2): DGGITQSPKYLFRKEGQNVTLSCEQNLNHDAMYWYRQDPGQGLRLIYYSQIVNDFQKGDIAEGYSVSREKKESFPLTVTSAQKNPTAFYLCASSPPAGELFFGEGSRLTVL.

The chain couples TRBV2 to TRBJ1-6, with D perhaps TRBD1 (5 bases). V was pared by 4 bases and J by 3 bases, with 10 bases between. The CDR3 is made up of 15 amino acids. The germline gives CDR1 SNHLY, CDR2 FYNNEI. CDR3 protein: CASSADRGYNSPLHF. For the CDR3, the DNA is TGTGCCAGCAGTGCCGACAGAGGCTATAATTCACCCCTCCACTTT.

The chain has TRBV9 and TRBJ1-5; D unclear. The CDR3 runs 14 residues. Germline values: CDR1 SGDLS, CDR2 YYNGEE. V lost 0 bases to trimming and J lost 6 bases, with 10 bases between them. Here the CDR3 DNA reads TGTGCCAGCAGCGTAGATTCCAGGTCTCAGCCCCAGCATTTT. It translates to CASSVDSRSQPQHF. The variable domain in full, with the rest retrieved from reference TRBV9 and TRBJ1-5, is DSGVTQTPKHLITATGQRVTLRCSPRSGDLSVYWYQQSLDQGLQFLIQYYNGEERAKGNILERFSAQQFPDLHSELNLSSLELGDSALYFCASSVDSRSQPQHFGDGTRLSIL.

This clone was detected a few times. The chain joins TRBV4-3 to TRBJ1-6; D call uncertain. V shed 0 bases and J shed 4 bases, with 7 bases lying between them. The CDR3 covers 15 residues. Per the germline V gene, CDR1 is LGHNA and CDR2 is YSLEER. CDR3 sequence reads: CASSQERGYNSPLHF. The DNA of the CDR3 is TGCGCCAGCAGCCAAGAGCGGGGATATAATTCACCCCTCCACTTT.

The J gene is TRBJ2-7, the V gene TRBV5-1; 9 positions match TRBD1. Trimming took 1 base from V and 4 from J; bases not matched to a gene: 9. Germline V CDR1 and CDR2: SGHRS, YFSETQ. The CDR3 covers 16 residues. The DNA for the CDR3 is TGCGCCAGCAGCTTGCCTGGGGGACAGGGTAGGTACGAGCAGTACTTC. It yields the protein CASSLPGGQGRYEQYF.

The chain recombines TRBV6-5 with TRBJ2-1; 9 bases are shared with TRBD2. Losses at the gene ends were 6 bases for V and 5 bases for J; bases not matched to a gene: 8. The CDR3 runs 15 residues. CDR1 MNHEY and CDR2 SVGAGI come from the germline V gene. The CDR3 DNA reads as TGTGCCAGCAGCCATAGCGGGAGCAACCACAATGAGCAGTTCTTC. Its protein product is CASSHSGSNHNEQFF.

This clone appeared a few times. The J gene is TRBJ1-5, the V gene TRBV24-1; D remains unclear. Deletions cut 3 bases from V and 0 bases from J, with 14 bases between. There are 17 residues in the CDR3. Germline values: CDR1 KGHDR, CDR2 SFDVKD. CDR3 bases: TGTGCCACCAGTGATCCCGGGGTCGTGGATAGCAATCAGCCCCAGCATTTT. Translation gives CATSDPGVVDSNQPQHF.

The CDR3 sequence: CASSLDGQPQHF. CDR3 DNA: TGCGCCAGCAGCTTGGACGGTCAGCCCCAGCATTTT. The J gene is TRBJ1-5, the V gene TRBV5-1; D ambiguous. Per germline, CDR1 SGHRS and CDR2 YFSETQ. The CDR3 is 12 amino acids. Trimming cost V 0 bases and J 6 bases, with 4 bases left between them.

This sequence joins TRBV9 and TRBJ2-3, with 11 nucleotides matching TRBD2. The CDR3 spans 17 residues. V lost 3 bases, J lost 3 bases, and 9 bases stayed unmatched. Germline CDR1 reads SGDLS; CDR2 reads YYNGEE. The chain's CDR3 is CASSAYLAGGGTDTQYF. CDR3 sequence (DNA): TGTGCCAGCAGCGCCTACCTAGCGGGAGGCGGGACAGATACGCAGTATTTT.

This sequence joins TRBV18 and TRBJ2-5, with D perhaps matching TRBD1 (6 bases). Trimming left V 2 bases short and J 6 bases short, with 16 bases between. Germline V gives CDR1 KGHSH, CDR2 LQKENI. There are 15 residues in the CDR3. CDR3 protein: CASSPRDIVVQTQYF. Written as DNA, the CDR3 is TGTGCCAGCTCACCAAGGGACATCGTTGTGCAGACCCAGTACTTC.

This chain uses TRBV5-1 with TRBJ2-7; tentative D call: TRBD2 (5 bases). The CDR3 loop spans 15 amino acids. Germline CDR1 SGHRS, CDR2 YFSETQ. The V end was cut by 3 bases, the J end by 1 base, with 14 bases between. CDR3 sequence: CASSSLPGKSYEQYF. DNA of the CDR3: TGCGCCAGCAGCTCCCTTCCGGGAAAGTCCTACGAGCAGTACTTC.

The V call is TRBV7-2, the J call TRBJ2-7; TRBD2 might be the D (6 bases). Germline V gene sequence: CDR1 SGHTA, CDR2 FQGNSA. V lost 4 bases and J lost 7, with 11 bases in between. The CDR3 has 12 residues. The CDR3 protein is CASSYREWEQYF. For the CDR3, the DNA is TGTGCCAGCAGCTATCGGGAGTGGGAGCAGTACTTC.

This clone was counted only a few times. V usage is TRBV27 and J usage is TRBJ2-2; 7 bases align to TRBD2. The CDR3 consists of 21 residues. Trimming at V came to 4 bases and at J to 6 bases, leaving 26 bases not matched to a gene. From germline, CDR1 is MNHEY and CDR2 SMNVEV (reference sequence). DNA for the CDR3: TGTGCCAGCAGTTCAGAACGGGACCCCAGACGACTAGCCCCCGGGGCCGGGGAGCTGTTTTTT. The encoded protein is CASSSERDPRRLAPGAGELFF.

Ten or more counts support this clone. The chain combines TRBV19 with TRBJ1-4, with TRBD1 matching over 7 bases. V shed 4 bases and J 6 bases; nucleotides not matched to a gene: 17. CDR1 and CDR2 from the germline V gene are LNHDA and SQIVND (reference sequence). The CDR3 extends over 18 amino acids. In DNA, the CDR3 is TGTGCCAGTAGTAAGAACAGGGGCGGAGGATCGTTTGATGAAAAACTGTTTTTT. Amino acids: CASSKNRGGGSFDEKLFF.

This rearrangement joins TRBV7-2 to TRBJ2-7, with a tentative D call TRBD2 (5 bases). V lost 2 bases, J lost 7 bases, and 15 bases lay in between. The CDR3 extends over 14 amino acids. Germline V gene data show CDR1 as SGHTA and CDR2 as FQGNSA. CDR3 nucleotides: TGTGCCAGCAGCTTACAACACCTTACGGGGGAGCAGTACTTC. It is translated as CASSLQHLTGEQYF.

The J gene is TRBJ2-1, the V gene TRBV7-2; possible D gene TRBD2, 5 bases. V lost 1 base and J lost 5, with 9 bases in between. The germline CDR1 and CDR2 sequences are SGHTA and FQGNSA. CDR3 length: 14 residues. In nucleotides, the CDR3 is TGTGCCAGCAGCTTAGGCCCGACTAACAATGAGCAGTTCTTC. Protein sequence: CASSLGPTNNEQFF. Looking up the rest from reference TRBV7-2 and TRBJ2-1 gives the full variable domain: GAGVSQSPSNKVTEKGKDVELRCDPISGHTALYWYRQSLGQGLEFLIYFQGNSAPDKSGLPSDRFSAERTGGSVSTLTIQRTQQEDSAVYLCASSLGPTNNEQFFGPGTRLTVL.

The chain links TRBV6-5 to TRBJ1-1; TRBD1 is a possible D gene (6 bases). V lost 6 bases, J lost 7 bases, and 12 bases lay in between. Germline CDR1 is MNHEY and CDR2 is SVGAGI. This CDR3 spans 12 amino acids. CDR3 in amino acids: CASRRTVGEAFF. The CDR3 nucleotides are TGTGCCAGCAGGCGGACAGTTGGTGAAGCTTTCTTT.

This chain connects TRBV11-1 to TRBJ2-2; 7 nucleotides agree with TRBD2. V shed 0 bases, J shed 7 bases, and the junction held 2 bases outside the gene matches. The CDR3 is 14 residues long. Germline V gene data show CDR1 as SGHAT and CDR2 as FQDESV (reference sequence). This CDR3 is CASSLAGGDGELFF. The DNA for the CDR3 is TGTGCCAGCAGCTTAGCGGGAGGGGACGGGGAGCTGTTTTTT.

In the case of this clone: Mismatch with germline at one junction end may stem from a read error. The chain has TRBV5-4 and TRBJ1-6; 10 positions agree with TRBD1. There are 15 residues in the CDR3. The germline V gene encodes CDR1 SGHNT and CDR2 YYREEE (reference sequence). The CDR3, as DNA: TGTGTCAGCAGCCGACAGGGGGCGCGGGACTCACCCCTCCACTTT. The encoded protein is CVSSRQGARDSPLHF. Supplemented by reference TRBV5-4 and TRBJ1-6, the full variable domain reads ETGVTQSPTHLIKTRGQQVTLRCSSQSGHNTVSWYQQALGQGPQFIFQYYREEENGRGNFPPRFSGLQFPNYSSELNVNALELDDSALYLCVSSRQGARDSPLHFGNGTRLTVT.